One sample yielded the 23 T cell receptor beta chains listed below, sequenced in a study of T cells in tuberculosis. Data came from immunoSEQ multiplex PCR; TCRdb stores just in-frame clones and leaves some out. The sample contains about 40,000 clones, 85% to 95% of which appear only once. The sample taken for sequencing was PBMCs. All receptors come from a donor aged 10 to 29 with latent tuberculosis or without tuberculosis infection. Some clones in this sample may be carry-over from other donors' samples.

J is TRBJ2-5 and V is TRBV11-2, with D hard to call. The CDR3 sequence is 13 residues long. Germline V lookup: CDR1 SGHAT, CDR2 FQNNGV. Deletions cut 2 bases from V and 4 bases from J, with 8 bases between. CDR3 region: CASSLRATETQYF. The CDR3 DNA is TGTGCCAGCAGCTTAAGAGCGACAGAGACCCAGTACTTC.

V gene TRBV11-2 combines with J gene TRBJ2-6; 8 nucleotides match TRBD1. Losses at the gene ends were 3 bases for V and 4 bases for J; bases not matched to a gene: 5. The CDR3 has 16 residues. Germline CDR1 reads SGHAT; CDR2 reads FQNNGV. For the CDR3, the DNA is TGTGCCAGCAGCTTCAACAGGGGGACGGGGGCCAACGTCCTGACTTTC. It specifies CASSFNRGTGANVLTF.

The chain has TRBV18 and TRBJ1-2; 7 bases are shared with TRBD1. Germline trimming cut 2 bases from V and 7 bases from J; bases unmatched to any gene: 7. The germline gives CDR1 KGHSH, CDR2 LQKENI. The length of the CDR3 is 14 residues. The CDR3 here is CASSPETGAGGYTF. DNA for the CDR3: TGTGCCAGCTCACCAGAAACAGGGGCGGGTGGCTACACCTTC.

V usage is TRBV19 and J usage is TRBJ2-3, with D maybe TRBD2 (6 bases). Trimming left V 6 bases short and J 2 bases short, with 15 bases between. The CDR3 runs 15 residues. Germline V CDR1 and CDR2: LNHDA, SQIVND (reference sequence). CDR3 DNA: TGTGCCAGTAGCCCCCCGGCGGGGCACACAGATACGCAGTATTTT. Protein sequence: CASSPPAGHTDTQYF.

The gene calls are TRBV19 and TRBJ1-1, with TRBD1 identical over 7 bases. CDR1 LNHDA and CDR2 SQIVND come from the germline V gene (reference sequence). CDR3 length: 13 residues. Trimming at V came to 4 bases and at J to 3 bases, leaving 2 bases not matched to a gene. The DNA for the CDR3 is TGTGCCAGTAGTAACAGGGGCTACACTGAAGCTTTCTTT. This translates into CASSNRGYTEAFF.

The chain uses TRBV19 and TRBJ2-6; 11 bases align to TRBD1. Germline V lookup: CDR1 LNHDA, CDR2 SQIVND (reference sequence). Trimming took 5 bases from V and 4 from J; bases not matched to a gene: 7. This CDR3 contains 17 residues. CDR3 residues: CASSSRDRGKGANVLTF. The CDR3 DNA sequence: TGTGCCAGTAGTTCCAGGGACAGGGGGAAAGGGGCCAACGTCCTGACTTTC.

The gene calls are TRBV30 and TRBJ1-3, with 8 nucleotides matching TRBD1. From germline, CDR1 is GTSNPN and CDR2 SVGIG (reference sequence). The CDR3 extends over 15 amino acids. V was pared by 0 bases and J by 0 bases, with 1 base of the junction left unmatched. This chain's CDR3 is CAWSVRGLSGNTIYF. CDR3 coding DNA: TGTGCCTGGAGTGTCAGGGGGCTCTCTGGAAACACCATATATTTT. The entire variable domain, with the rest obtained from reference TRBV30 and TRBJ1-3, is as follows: SQTIHQWPATLVQPVGSPLSLECTVEGTSNPNLYWYRQAAGRGLQLLFYSVGIGQISSEVPQNLSASRPQDRQFILSSKKLLLSDSGFYLCAWSVRGLSGNTIYFGEGSWLTVV.

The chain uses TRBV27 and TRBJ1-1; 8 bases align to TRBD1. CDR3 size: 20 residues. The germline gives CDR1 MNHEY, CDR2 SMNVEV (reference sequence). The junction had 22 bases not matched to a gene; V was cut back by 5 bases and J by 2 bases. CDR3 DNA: TGTGCCAGCAGTCGCAGGGGGCAGAAATTATCAAACGTGGGTAACACTGAAGCTTTCTTT. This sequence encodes CASSRRGQKLSNVGNTEAFF.

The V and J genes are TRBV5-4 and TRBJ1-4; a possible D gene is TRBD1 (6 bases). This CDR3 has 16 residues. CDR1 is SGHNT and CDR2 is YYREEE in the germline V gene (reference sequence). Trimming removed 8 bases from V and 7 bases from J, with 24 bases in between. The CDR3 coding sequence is TGTGCCAGTAGCCGGGGGGACACCTCAAGAGGTGAAAAACTGTTTTTT. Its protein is CASSRGDTSRGEKLFF.

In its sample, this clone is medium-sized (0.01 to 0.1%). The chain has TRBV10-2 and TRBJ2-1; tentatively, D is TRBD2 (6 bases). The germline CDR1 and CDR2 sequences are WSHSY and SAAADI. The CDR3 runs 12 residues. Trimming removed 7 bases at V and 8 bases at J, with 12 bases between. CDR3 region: CASNSGEDEQFF. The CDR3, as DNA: TGCGCCAGCAATTCGGGGGAAGATGAGCAGTTCTTC.

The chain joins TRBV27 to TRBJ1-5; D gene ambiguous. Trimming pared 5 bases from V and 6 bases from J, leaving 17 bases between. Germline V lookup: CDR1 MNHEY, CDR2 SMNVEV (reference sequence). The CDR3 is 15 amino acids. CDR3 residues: CASSPRLGGSQPQHF. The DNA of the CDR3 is TGTGCCAGCAGTCCCAGACTTGGCGGGAGTCAGCCCCAGCATTTT.

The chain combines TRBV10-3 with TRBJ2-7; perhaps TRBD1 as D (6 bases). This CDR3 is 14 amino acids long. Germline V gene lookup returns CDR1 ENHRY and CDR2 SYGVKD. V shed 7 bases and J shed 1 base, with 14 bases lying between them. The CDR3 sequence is CAIKQTGNSYEQYV. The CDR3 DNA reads TGTGCCATCAAGCAAACAGGGAATTCCTACGAGCAGTACGTC.

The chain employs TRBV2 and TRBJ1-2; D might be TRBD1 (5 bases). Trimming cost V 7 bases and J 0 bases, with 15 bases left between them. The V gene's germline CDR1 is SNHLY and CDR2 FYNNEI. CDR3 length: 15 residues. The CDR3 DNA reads TGTGCCAGCAACCCGGACACTTTCCCTAACTATGGCTACACCTTC. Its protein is CASNPDTFPNYGYTF.

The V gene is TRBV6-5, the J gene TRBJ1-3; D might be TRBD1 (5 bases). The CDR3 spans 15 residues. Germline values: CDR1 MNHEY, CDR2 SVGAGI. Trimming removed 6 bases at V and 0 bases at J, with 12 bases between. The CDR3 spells CASRQQDLSGNTIYF. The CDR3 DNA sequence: TGTGCCAGCAGACAACAGGACCTCTCTGGAAACACCATATATTTT.

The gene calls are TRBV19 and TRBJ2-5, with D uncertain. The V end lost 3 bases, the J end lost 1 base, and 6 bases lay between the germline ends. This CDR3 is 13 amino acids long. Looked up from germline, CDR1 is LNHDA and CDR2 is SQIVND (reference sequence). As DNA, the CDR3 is TGTGCCAGTAGTATGAACTTCCAAGAGACCCAGTACTTC. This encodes CASSMNFQETQYF.

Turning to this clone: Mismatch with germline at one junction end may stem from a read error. CDR3 sequence (DNA): TGTGCCAGCAGCTTAAGTCGGACAGGCAATTTACCCCTCCACTTT. Its protein is CASSLSRTGNLPLHF. The rearrangement uses TRBV11-2 and TRBJ1-6, with TRBD1 matching 7 bases. CDR3 length equals 15 residues. Per the germline V gene, CDR1 is SGHAT and CDR2 is FQNNGV.

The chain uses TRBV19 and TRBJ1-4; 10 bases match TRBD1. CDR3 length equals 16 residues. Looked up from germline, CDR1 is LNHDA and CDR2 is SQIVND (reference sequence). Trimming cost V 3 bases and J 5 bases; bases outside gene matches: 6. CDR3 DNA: TGTGCCAGTAGTATGGAAGGACAGGGGGGGAATGAAAAACTGTTTTTT. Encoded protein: CASSMEGQGGNEKLFF.

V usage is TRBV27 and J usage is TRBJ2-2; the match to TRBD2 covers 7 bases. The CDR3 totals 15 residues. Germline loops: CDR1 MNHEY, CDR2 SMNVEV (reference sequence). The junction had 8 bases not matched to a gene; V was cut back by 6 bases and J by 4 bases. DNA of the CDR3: TGTGCCAGCAGCACGGCGGGGGATCCCACCGGGGAGCTGTTTTTT. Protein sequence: CASSTAGDPTGELFF.

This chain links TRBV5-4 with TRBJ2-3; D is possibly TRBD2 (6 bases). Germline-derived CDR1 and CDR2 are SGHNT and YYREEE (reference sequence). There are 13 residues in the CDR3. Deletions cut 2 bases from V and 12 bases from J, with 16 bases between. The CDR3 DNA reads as TGTGCCAGCAGCTTCGCGGGGCAAAAGGTTCAGTATTTT. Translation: CASSFAGQKVQYF. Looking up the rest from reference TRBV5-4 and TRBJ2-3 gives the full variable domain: ETGVTQSPTHLIKTRGQQVTLRCSSQSGHNTVSWYQQALGQGPQFIFQYYREEENGRGNFPPRFSGLQFPNYSSELNVNALELDDSALYLCASSFAGQKVQYFGPGTRLTVL.

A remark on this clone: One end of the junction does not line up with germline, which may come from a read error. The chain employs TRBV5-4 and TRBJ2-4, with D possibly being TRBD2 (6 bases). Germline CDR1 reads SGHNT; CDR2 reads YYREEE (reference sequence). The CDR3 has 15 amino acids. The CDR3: CASSLAGGFANIQYF. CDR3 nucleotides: TGTGCCAGTAGCTTGGCCGGAGGGTTCGCAAACATTCAGTACTTC.

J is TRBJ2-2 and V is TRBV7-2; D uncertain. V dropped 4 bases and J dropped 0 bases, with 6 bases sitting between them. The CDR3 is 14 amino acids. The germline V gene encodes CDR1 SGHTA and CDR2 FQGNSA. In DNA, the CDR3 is TGTGCCAGCAGCTCCCAGACGAACACCGGGGAGCTGTTTTTT. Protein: CASSSQTNTGELFF.

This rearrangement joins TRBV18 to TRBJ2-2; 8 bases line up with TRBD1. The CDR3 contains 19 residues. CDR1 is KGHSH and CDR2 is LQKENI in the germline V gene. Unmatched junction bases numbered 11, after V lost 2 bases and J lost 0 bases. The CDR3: CASSPSQDRAFANTGELFF. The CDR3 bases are TGTGCCAGCTCACCATCACAGGACAGGGCGTTCGCGAACACCGGGGAGCTGTTTTTT.

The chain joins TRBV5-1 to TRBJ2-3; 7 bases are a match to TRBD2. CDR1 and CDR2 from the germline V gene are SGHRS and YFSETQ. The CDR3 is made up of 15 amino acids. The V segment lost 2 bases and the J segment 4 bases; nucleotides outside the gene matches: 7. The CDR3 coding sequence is TGCGCCAGCAGCTTCGGGGGGTCGGCCTCAGATACGCAGTATTTT. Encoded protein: CASSFGGSASDTQYF.